These T cell receptor beta chains were read from a single sample in a study of T cell responses to AZD1222 COVID-19 vaccine. Assay used: immunoSEQ multiplex PCR; TCRdb lists only in-frame clones, some missing. Seen here are some 140,000 clones, approximately 80% observed once, and the top ten hold approximately 4%. Source: peripheral blood, taken on day 0 of AZD1222 vaccination. Receptor source: an adult in good health. CDR3s include the opening cysteine and the closing phenylalanine or tryptophan. Each record gives: clone size, J gene, V gene, D gene, CDR3 protein, CDR3 DNA. The D gene is left open where the match is weak. Size is omitted from some rows. Given values are once, few, many or a class for expanded clones.

>.|TRBJ2-2|TRBV24-1|.
CATQGGARNTGELFF
TGTGCCACTCAAGGGGGGGCAAGGAACACCGGGGAGCTGTTTTTT
>.|TRBJ1-1|TRBV5-1|.
CASSSAEPNTEAFF
TGCGCCAGCAGCTCTGCAGAACCCAACACTGAAGCTTTCTTT
>.|TRBJ1-1|TRBV2|TRBD1
CASRADRTGTEAFF
TGTGCCAGCAGGGCGGACAGGACGGGCACTGAAGCTTTCTTT
>.|TRBJ1-1|TRBV9|.
CASSRYGQGRNTEAFF
TGTGCCAGCAGCCGATACGGTCAAGGGCGGAACACTGAAGCTTTCTTT
>.|TRBJ2-7|TRBV6-5|.
CASTLGGTYEQYF
TGTGCCAGCACCCTCGGAGGGACCTACGAGCAGTACTTC
>.|TRBJ2-3|TRBV7-3|TRBD2
CASSLSGGNTDTQYF
TGTGCCAGCAGTCTTAGCGGGGGAAACACAGATACGCAGTATTTT
>once|TRBJ1-1|TRBV14|.
CASSQEYKGTFGYTEAFF
TGTGCCAGCAGCCAAGAATATAAGGGGACGTTTGGGTACACTGAAGCTTTCTTT
>.|TRBJ2-1|TRBV11-3|.
CASSFSLTEGIGNEQFF
TGTGCCAGCAGTTTTTCTTTAACCGAGGGTATAGGCAATGAGCAGTTCTTC
>.|TRBJ1-2|TRBV5-1|.
CASSEDKVQGGYTF
TGCGCCAGCAGCGAGGACAAGGTGCAGGGTGGCTACACCTTC
>.|TRBJ2-5|TRBV6-5|.
CASTLTGKETQYF
TGTGCCAGCACACTGACTGGTAAAGAGACCCAGTACTTC
>.|TRBJ1-1|TRBV27|.
CASRKGEWGTEAFF
TGTGCCAGCAGGAAGGGAGAATGGGGGACTGAAGCTTTCTTT
>.|TRBJ2-2|TRBV6-4|.
CASSDFGGANTGELFF
TGTGCCAGCAGTGACTTCGGAGGGGCGAACACCGGGGAGCTGTTTTTT
>.|TRBJ2-1|TRBV3-1/TRBV3-2|.
CASSQEPHTYNEQFF
TGTGCCAGCAGCCAAGAACCGCACACCTACAATGAGCAGTTCTTC
>.|TRBJ2-7|TRBV6-2/TRBV6-3|TRBD2
CASSPLSSGGAGEQYF
TGTGCCAGCAGCCCTCTTTCCAGCGGGGGGGCGGGTGAGCAGTACTTC
>.|TRBJ1-3|TRBV29-1|.
CSGGTGNTIYF
TGCAGCGGCGGGACTGGAAACACCATATATTTT
>.|TRBJ1-4|TRBV28|TRBD1
CASSLLSGGEKPFF
TGTGCCAGCAGTTTACTTTCAGGGGGGGAAAAACCGTTTTTT
>.|TRBJ2-5|TRBV5-4|TRBD2
CASSLGLAGGGETQYF
TGTGCCAGCAGCTTGGGACTAGCGGGGGGAGGAGAGACCCAGTACTTC
>.|TRBJ1-2|TRBV11-2|TRBD1
CASSGDRSNYGYTF
TGTGCCAGCAGTGGGGACAGATCTAACTATGGCTACACCTTC
>.|TRBJ1-1|TRBV6-5|.
CASSLYHSGNTEAFF
TGTGCCAGCAGTTTGTACCATTCGGGGAACACTGAAGCTTTCTTT
>few|TRBJ1-1|TRBV9|.
CASSVDLGTENTEAFF
TGTGCCAGCAGCGTAGATCTGGGGACGGAGAACACTGAAGCTTTCTTT
>once|TRBJ2-2|TRBV11-3|.
CASSSQRANTGELFF
TGTGCCAGCAGTTCACAGCGTGCGAACACCGGGGAGCTGTTTTTT
>.|TRBJ2-7|TRBV14|.
CASSQEFDPIYEQYF
TGTGCCAGCAGCCAAGAATTTGATCCGATCTACGAGCAGTACTTC
>.|TRBJ1-5|TRBV24-1|.
CATREASNQPQHF
TGTGCCACCCGGGAAGCTAGCAATCAGCCCCAGCATTTT
>.|TRBJ1-2|TRBV7-9|.
CAIGGGQRSYGYTF
TGTGCCATCGGGGGAGGCCAGCGCTCCTATGGCTACACCTTC
>.|TRBJ1-2|TRBV2|.
CASSDYGYTF
TGTGCCAGCAGTGATTATGGCTACACCTTC
>once|TRBJ1-2|TRBV24-1|.
CATSAPPGQRDYGYTF
TGTGCCACCAGTGCCCCACCGGGACAAAGGGACTATGGCTACACCTTC
>.|TRBJ2-7|TRBV5-1|TRBD1
CASSPGAGGQGYEQYF
TGCGCCAGCAGCCCGGGGGCCGGTGGACAGGGCTACGAGCAGTACTTC
>.|TRBJ1-4|TRBV5-1|.
CASSLFQGTNEKLFF
TGCGCCAGCAGCTTATTTCAGGGGACTAATGAAAAACTGTTTTTT
>.|TRBJ2-1|TRBV6-5|TRBD2
CASIPGTRVYEQFF
TGTGCCAGCATCCCCGGGACTAGGGTCTATGAGCAGTTCTTC
>.|TRBJ1-3|TRBV28|TRBD1
CASSLGQDSGNTIYF
TGTGCCAGCAGTTTGGGACAGGACTCTGGAAACACCATATATTTT
>.|TRBJ2-1|TRBV3-1/TRBV3-2|TRBD2
CASSPEGRPRGGRTGEQFF
TGTGCCAGCAGCCCTGAGGGCCGACCTAGGGGAGGGCGGACGGGTGAGCAGTTCTTC
>once|TRBJ1-2|TRBV18|.
CASSPLPGRASSYGYTF
TGTGCCAGCTCACCACTTCCGGGGAGGGCCAGCTCCTATGGCTACACCTTC
>few|TRBJ2-7|TRBV6-1|.
CASSDGTAEYEQYF
TGTGCCAGCAGTGACGGGACCGCTGAATACGAGCAGTACTTC
>.|TRBJ1-4|TRBV7-9|.
CASSLGFGVNEKLFF
TGTGCCAGCAGCTTAGGGTTTGGGGTTAATGAAAAACTGTTTTTT
>once|TRBJ1-1|TRBV18|.
CASSGDRNTEAFF
TGTGCCAGCTCAGGGGACCGGAACACTGAAGCTTTCTTT
>.|TRBJ1-6|TRBV5-1|TRBD1
CASSLLGQGDSPLHF
TGCGCCAGCAGCTTATTGGGACAGGGGGATTCACCCCTCCACTTT
>.|TRBJ2-1|TRBV29-1|.
CSVGPGRNEQFF
TGCAGCGTTGGGCCAGGGCGGAATGAGCAGTTCTTC
>.|TRBJ1-1|TRBV18|.
CASSPGYTEAFF
TGTGCCAGCTCACCCGGGTACACTGAAGCTTTCTTT
>.|TRBJ2-5|TRBV7-3|.
CASSRGIGETQYF
TGTGCCAGCAGCCGAGGGATTGGAGAGACCCAGTACTTC
>once|TRBJ1-1|TRBV6-5|.
CASSYRGNTEAFF
TGTGCCAGCAGTTACCGGGGCAACACTGAAGCTTTCTTT
>.|TRBJ1-2|TRBV4-2|.
CASSPAQDYGYTF
TGTGCCAGCAGCCCCGCCCAGGACTATGGCTACACCTTC